The clone carrying this T cell receptor (beta chain) was detected only a few times. The trim removed 5 bases at V and 2 bases at J, leaving 7 bases unmatched. CDR1 and CDR2 (germline): SGHTA, FQGNSA. The CDR3 sequence is 16 residues long. TCRdb used MiXCR to reprocess the 5' RACE reads, holding one entry per CDR3 protein. Of 1.5 million to 2 million distinct CDR3 sequences listed, more than 30% are singletons. This sample stems from a study of identical twins. The chain joins TRBV7-2 to TRBJ1-5, with TRBD1 identical over 9 bases. The sequencing input was cord blood. The sequence was obtained from a newborn girl in good health. CDR3 sequence: CASSPYRDRGNQPQHF. The CDR3 DNA sequence: TGTGCCAGCAGCCCCTACCGGGACAGGGGCAATCAGCCCCAGCATTTT. The full variable domain, with the rest looked up from reference TRBV7-2 and TRBJ1-5, is GAGVSQSPSNKVTEKGKDVELRCDPISGHTALYWYRQSLGQGLEFLIYFQGNSAPDKSGLPSDRFSAERTGGSVSTLTIQRTQQEDSAVYLCASSPYRDRGNQPQHFGDGTRLSIL.